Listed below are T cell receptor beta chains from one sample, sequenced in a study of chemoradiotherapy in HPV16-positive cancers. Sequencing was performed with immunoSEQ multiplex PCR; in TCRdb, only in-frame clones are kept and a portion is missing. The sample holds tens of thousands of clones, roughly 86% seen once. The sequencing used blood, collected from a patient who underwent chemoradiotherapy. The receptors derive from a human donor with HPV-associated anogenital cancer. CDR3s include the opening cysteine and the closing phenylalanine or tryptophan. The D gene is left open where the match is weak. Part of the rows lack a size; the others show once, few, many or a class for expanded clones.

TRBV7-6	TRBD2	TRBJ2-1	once	CASRRLAGVSYNEQFF	TGTGCCAGCAGGCGACTAGCGGGAGTCTCCTACAATGAGCAGTTCTTC
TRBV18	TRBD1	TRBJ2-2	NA	CASSPPGQGGTGELFF	TGTGCCAGCTCACCACCGGGACAGGGAGGCACCGGGGAGCTGTTTTTT
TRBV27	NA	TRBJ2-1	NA	CASSLSAGAVYNEQFF	TGTGCCAGCAGTTTATCGGCGGGGGCCGTCTACAATGAGCAGTTCTTC
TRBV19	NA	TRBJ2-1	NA	CASSIDSGPFSYNEQFF	TGTGCCAGTAGTATTGATAGCGGACCCTTTTCCTACAATGAGCAGTTCTTC
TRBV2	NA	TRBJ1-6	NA	CASSDARGGSPLHF	TGTGCCAGCAGTGATGCACGAGGCGGTTCACCCCTCCACTTT
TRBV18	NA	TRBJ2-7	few	CASSPDNSYEQYF	TGTGCCAGCTCACCCGACAACTCCTACGAGCAGTACTTC
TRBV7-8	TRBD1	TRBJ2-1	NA	CASSVRDSQLGNEQFF	TGTGCCAGCAGCGTCCGGGACAGTCAACTAGGCAATGAGCAGTTCTTC
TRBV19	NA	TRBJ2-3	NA	CASSIEARATDTQYF	TGTGCCAGTAGTATAGAGGCCAGGGCCACAGATACGCAGTATTTT
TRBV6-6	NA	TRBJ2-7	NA	CASSYHSPSTYEQYF	TGTGCCAGCAGTTACCACAGCCCCTCAACCTACGAGCAGTACTTC
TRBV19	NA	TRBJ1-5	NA	CASLWTGDPLSQPQHF	TGTGCCAGTCTGTGGACGGGGGACCCCTTGAGTCAGCCCCAGCATTTT
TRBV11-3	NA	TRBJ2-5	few	CASSFPPGGRETQYF	TGTGCCAGCAGCTTCCCTCCTGGGGGAAGAGAGACCCAGTACTTC
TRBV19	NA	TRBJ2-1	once	CASSISPQTYNEQFF	TGTGCCAGTAGTATATCTCCTCAGACTTACAATGAGCAGTTCTTC
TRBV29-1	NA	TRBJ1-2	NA	CSPELDLTGIFYGYTF	TGCAGCCCAGAACTTGATTTGACGGGAATATTCTATGGCTACACCTTC
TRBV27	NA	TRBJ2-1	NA	CASSLMERYCNEQFF	TGTGCCAGCAGTTTAATGGAGCGGTATTGCAATGAGCAGTTCTTC
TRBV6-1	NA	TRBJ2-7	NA	CASRSSQHYEQYF	TGTGCCAGCAGATCATCCCAGCACTACGAGCAGTACTTC
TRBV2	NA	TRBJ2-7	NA	CASSEAPDPYEQYF	TGTGCCAGCAGTGAAGCACCTGATCCCTACGAGCAGTACTTC
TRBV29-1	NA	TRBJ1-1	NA	CSVVKGFNTEAFF	TGCAGCGTTGTCAAGGGTTTCAACACTGAAGCTTTCTTT
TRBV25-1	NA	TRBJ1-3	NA	CASSVGSGNTIYF	TGTGCCAGCAGTGTCGGATCTGGAAACACCATATATTTT
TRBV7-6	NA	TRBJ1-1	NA	CASSPGLDTEAFF	TGTGCCAGCAGCCCAGGGCTGGACACTGAAGCTTTCTTT
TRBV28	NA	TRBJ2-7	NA	CASSRGRDQLNEQYF	TGTGCCAGCAGCCGGGGAAGGGACCAGCTAAACGAGCAGTACTTC
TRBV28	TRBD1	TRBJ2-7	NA	CASSSTGTGSYEQYF	TGTGCCAGCAGTTCCACCGGGACAGGTTCCTACGAGCAGTACTTC
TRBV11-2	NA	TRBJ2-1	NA	CASSAGVDNEQFF	TGTGCCAGCAGTGCCGGTGTTGACAATGAGCAGTTCTTC
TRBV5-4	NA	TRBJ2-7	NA	CASSSTGRYEQYF	TGTGCCAGCAGCTCCACAGGGCGATACGAGCAGTACTTC
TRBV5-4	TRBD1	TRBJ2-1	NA	CASSRPGTGHNEQFF	TGTGCCAGCAGCAGACCCGGGACAGGCCACAATGAGCAGTTCTTC
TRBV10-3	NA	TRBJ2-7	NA	CAISEPPYEQYF	TGTGCCATCAGTGAGCCCCCCTACGAGCAGTACTTC
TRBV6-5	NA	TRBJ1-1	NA	CASSTGTAIGTEAFF	TGTGCCAGCAGTACCGGGACGGCCATTGGGACTGAAGCTTTCTTT
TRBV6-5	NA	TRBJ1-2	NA	CASSYVGHYGYTF	TGTGCCAGCAGTTACGTAGGGCACTATGGCTACACCTTC
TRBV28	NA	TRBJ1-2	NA	CASSQGGGYGYTF	TGTGCCAGCAGTCAAGGGGGGGGCTATGGCTACACCTTC
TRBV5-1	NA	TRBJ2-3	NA	CASSGGRAITDTQYF	TGCGCCAGCAGCGGGGGCCGGGCCATCACAGATACGCAGTATTTT
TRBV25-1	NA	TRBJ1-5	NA	CASMGEGHNQPQHF	TGTGCCAGCATGGGGGAGGGACACAATCAGCCCCAGCATTTT
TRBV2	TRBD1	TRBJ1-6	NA	CASRVSGTGINSPLHF	TGTGCCAGCAGAGTATCCGGGACAGGAATAAATTCACCCCTCCACTTT
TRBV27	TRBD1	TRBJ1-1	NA	CASSYRDRERRMNTEAFF	TGTGCCAGCAGTTATAGGGACAGGGAACGGAGAATGAACACTGAAGCTTTCTTT
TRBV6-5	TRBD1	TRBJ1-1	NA	CASSQTGRTEASF	TGTGCCAGCAGTCAGACAGGGCGCACTGAAGCTTCCTTT
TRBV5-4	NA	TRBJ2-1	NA	CASSGVVPVEQFF	TGTGCCAGCAGCGGCGTAGTTCCCGTTGAGCAGTTCTTC
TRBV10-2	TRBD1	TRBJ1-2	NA	CASLNQGAGGYTF	TGCGCCAGCCTTAACCAGGGGGCGGGTGGCTACACCTTC
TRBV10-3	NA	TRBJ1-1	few	CAIRGRRDTEAFF	TGTGCCATCAGGGGGAGGAGGGACACTGAAGCTTTCTTT
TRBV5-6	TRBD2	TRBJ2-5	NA	CASASSQRDYLYQETQYF	TGTGCCAGCGCCTCCTCCCAGAGGGACTACTTGTACCAAGAGACCCAGTACTTC
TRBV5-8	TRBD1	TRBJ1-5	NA	CASSFMGQGAFQPQHF	TGTGCCAGCAGCTTTATGGGACAGGGGGCTTTTCAGCCCCAGCATTTT
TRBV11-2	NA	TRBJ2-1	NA	CASKSSNEQFF	TGTGCCAGCAAATCGAGCAATGAGCAGTTCTTC
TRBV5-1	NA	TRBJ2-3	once	CASRGGKAGTDTQYF	TGCGCCAGCAGGGGGGGAAAGGCGGGCACAGATACGCAGTATTTT
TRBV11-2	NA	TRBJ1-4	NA	CASSLGGNEKLFF	TGTGCCAGCAGCTTAGGAGGGAATGAAAAACTGTTTTTT
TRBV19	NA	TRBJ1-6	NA	CASCRGPYSPLHF	TGTGCCAGTTGCCGGGGACCCTATTCACCCCTCCACTTT
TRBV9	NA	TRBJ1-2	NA	CASSVEERGYGYTF	TGTGCCAGCAGCGTAGAGGAACGGGGCTATGGCTACACCTTC
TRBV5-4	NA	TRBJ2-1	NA	CASSLGHTRRNEQFF	TGTGCCAGCAGCCTAGGACACACCCGACGGAATGAGCAGTTCTTC
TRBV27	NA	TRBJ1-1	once	CASSLSRNTEAFF	TGTGCCAGCAGTTTATCGCGGAACACTGAAGCTTTCTTT
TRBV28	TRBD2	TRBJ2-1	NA	CASSLFTGTSGRNEQFF	TGTGCCAGCAGTTTATTCACAGGGACTAGCGGGAGAAATGAGCAGTTCTTC
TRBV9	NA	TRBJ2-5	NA	CASSVGRRETQYF	TGTGCCAGCAGCGTAGGGCGGCGAGAGACCCAGTACTTC
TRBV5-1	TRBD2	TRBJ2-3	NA	CASSLAGLAGLGSTDTQYF	TGCGCCAGCAGCTTGGCGGGACTAGCGGGCCTAGGGAGCACAGATACGCAGTATTTT
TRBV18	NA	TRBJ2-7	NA	CASSPPSGTSPYEQYF	TGTGCCAGCTCACCACCTTCCGGGACAAGTCCCTACGAGCAGTACTTC
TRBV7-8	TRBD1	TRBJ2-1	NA	CASSPRTGTGVIEQFF	TGTGCCAGCAGCCCCCGAACCGGGACAGGGGTAATTGAGCAGTTCTTC
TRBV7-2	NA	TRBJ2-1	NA	CASSLSGSREQFF	TGTGCCAGCAGCCTATCAGGGAGTCGGGAGCAGTTCTTC
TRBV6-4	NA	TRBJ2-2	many	CASSDWDTGELFF	TGTGCCAGCAGTGACTGGGACACCGGGGAGCTGTTTTTT
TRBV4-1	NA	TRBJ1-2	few	CASRGARLYGYTF	TGCGCCAGCAGGGGCGCACGCCTTTATGGCTACACCTTC
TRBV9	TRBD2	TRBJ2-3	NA	CASSVAGLAVPTDTQYF	TGTGCCAGCAGCGTCGCGGGACTAGCGGTGCCCACAGATACGCAGTATTTT
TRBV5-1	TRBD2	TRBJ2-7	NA	CASSLINTGGLYVEQYF	TGCGCCAGCAGCTTAATAAACACGGGGGGGCTCTACGTGGAGCAGTACTTC